One and the same sample provided the 25 T cell receptor beta chains below, sequenced in a study of a mutant IDH1 vaccine in newly diagnosed glioma. Which antigens these TCRs recognize remains unknown. The repertoire was sequenced with immunoSEQ multiplex PCR; TCRdb's copy has only in-frame clones and lacks some. This table holds more than 60,000 clones, roughly 68% found once. As for time point: week 35, safety follow-up. Vaccination comprised doses that each held 300 ug of mutant IDH1 20-mer peptide, plus topical imiquimod. The source material was PBMCs, sampled from a glioma patient whose treatment included an IDH1 peptide vaccine. The origin of the receptors is a middle-aged man with glioma.

V gene TRBV30 combines with J gene TRBJ2-1; D is ambiguous. This CDR3 is built from 12 residues. The V gene lost 0 bases and the J gene lost 7 bases, with 7 bases spanning the gap. CDR1 is GTSNPN and CDR2 is SVGIG in the germline V gene (reference sequence). CDR3 residues: CAWSVEGNEQFF. CDR3 coding DNA: TGTGCCTGGAGTGTAGAAGGGAATGAGCAGTTCTTC. The full variable domain, rest sourced from reference TRBV30 and TRBJ2-1, is SQTIHQWPATLVQPVGSPLSLECTVEGTSNPNLYWYRQAAGRGLQLLFYSVGIGQISSEVPQNLSASRPQDRQFILSSKKLLLSDSGFYLCAWSVEGNEQFFGPGTRLTVL.

The rearrangement links TRBV6-5 to TRBJ2-5; the match to TRBD1 covers 9 bases. V lost 5 bases to trimming and J lost 4 bases; unmatched junction nucleotides: 2. The germline CDR1 and CDR2 sequences are MNHEY and SVGAGI. The CDR3 totals 13 residues. CDR3 sequence reads: CASSNRGRETQYF. CDR3 coding DNA: TGTGCCAGCAGTAACAGGGGGCGAGAGACCCAGTACTTC.

This clone was counted a few times. The gene calls are TRBV30 and TRBJ1-1; no reliable D call. V was cut by 6 bases and J by 5 bases, with 19 bases left in between. Germline CDR1 GTSNPN, CDR2 SVGIG (reference sequence). The CDR3 consists of 14 residues. The CDR3: CACPPGTAGTEAFF. The CDR3 nucleotides read TGTGCCTGCCCCCCCGGAACGGCGGGGACTGAAGCTTTCTTT.

The rearrangement joins TRBV5-4 to TRBJ1-2; D possibly corresponds to TRBD1 (6 bases). The V gene's germline CDR1 is SGHNT and CDR2 YYREEE (reference sequence). This CDR3 contains 17 residues. Trimming took off 1 base at V and 2 bases at J, with 18 bases between the two ends. The CDR3 sequence: CASSLQIRGGSNYGYTF. The CDR3 DNA reads TGTGCCAGCAGCTTGCAAATAAGAGGGGGATCAAACTATGGCTACACCTTC.

The rearrangement joins TRBV7-9 to TRBJ1-4; D is possibly TRBD1 (5 bases). There are 15 residues in the CDR3. Germline V gene data show CDR1 as SEHNR and CDR2 as FQNEAQ (reference sequence). V lost 1 base and J 6 bases, leaving 12 bases between the germline ends. The DNA of the CDR3 is TGTGCCAGCAGCTTAGATGGGGCTGGGGATGAAAAACTGTTTTTT. Translation gives CASSLDGAGDEKLFF.

The J gene is TRBJ1-6, the V gene TRBV9; no definite D call. Per germline, CDR1 SGDLS and CDR2 YYNGEE. The CDR3 sequence is 14 residues long. V was pared by 5 bases and J by 10 bases, with 16 bases between. DNA for the CDR3: TGTGCCAGCAGAGACGACTTAAAGGCGTCACCCCTCCACTTT. Translated: CASRDDLKASPLHF.

The CDR3 loop is CAISDRVSYNEQFF. CDR3 nucleotides: TGTGCCATCAGTGACAGGGTTTCCTACAATGAGCAGTTCTTC. The chain employs TRBV10-3 and TRBJ2-1; D may be TRBD1 (5 bases). With 3 bases removed from V and 1 base from J, the gap between germline ends came to 7 bases. This CDR3 comprises 14 residues. CDR1 and CDR2 from the germline V gene are ENHRY and SYGVKD.

The chain is built from TRBV5-1 and TRBJ1-1; TRBD1 matches at 7 bases. Germline V gene data show CDR1 as SGHRS and CDR2 as YFSETQ. CDR3 size: 15 residues. With 7 bases clipped from V and 5 bases from J, the junction kept 14 bases outside the gene matches. The CDR3 region is CASHSRQGLGTEAFF. In DNA, the CDR3 is TGCGCCAGCCATAGCCGACAGGGCTTGGGGACTGAAGCTTTCTTT.

The chain combines TRBV29-1 with TRBJ2-2, with D possibly matching TRBD2 (7 bases). The germline V gene has CDR1 SQVTM and CDR2 ANQGSEA. The CDR3 is 15 amino acids. V lost 4 bases and J 4 bases, leaving 16 bases between the germline ends. The CDR3 DNA is TGCAGCGTTGGGAGGGGGGGGGCTCTCACCGGGGAGCTGTTTTTT. This gives the protein CSVGRGGALTGELFF.

CDR3 sequence: CSAVSYGYTF. As DNA, the CDR3 is TGCAGTGCTGTATCGTATGGCTACACCTTC. This chain links TRBV20-1 with TRBJ1-2; D ambiguous. The germline V and J ends were trimmed by 5 bases and 5 bases, with 6 bases remaining between them. The CDR3 spans 10 residues. Germline CDR1 and CDR2: DFQATT and SNEGSKA (reference sequence).

This sequence joins TRBV6-5 and TRBJ2-3; D unclear. The CDR3 length is 15 residues. Germline CDR1 MNHEY, CDR2 SVGAGI. Trimming cost V 0 bases and J 1 base, with 8 bases left between them. The CDR3 protein is CASSYSGLRTDTQYF. CDR3 nucleotide sequence: TGTGCCAGCAGTTACTCGGGCCTCCGCACAGATACGCAGTATTTT.

In its sample, this clone was seen once. CDR3 nucleotides: TGCGCCAGCAGCCAAGTTTGGACAGATGACGACTATGGCTACACCTTC. It translates to CASSQVWTDDDYGYTF. The chain combines TRBV4-3 with TRBJ1-2; D possibly corresponds to TRBD1 (6 bases). Trimming took off 1 base at V and 3 bases at J, with 15 bases between the two ends. Germline V gene data show CDR1 as LGHNA and CDR2 as YSLEER. The CDR3 sequence is 16 residues long.

The rearrangement uses TRBV5-6 and TRBJ2-7; 8 nucleotides match TRBD2. Trimming removed 4 bases from V and 3 bases from J; junction bases left unmatched: 9. CDR3 length: 15 residues. Germline CDR1 and CDR2: SGHDT and YYEEEE. The CDR3 DNA is TGTGCCAGCAGCCGGGGGGGGAATCTCTACTACGAGCAGTACTTC. Translated, it gives CASSRGGNLYYEQYF.

This sequence joins TRBV19 and TRBJ1-5; 8 bases map to TRBD1. Germline CDR1 and CDR2: LNHDA and SQIVND (reference sequence). Unmatched junction bases numbered 9, after V lost 7 bases and J lost 4 bases. The CDR3 has 15 amino acids. CDR3 sequence (DNA): TGTGCCAGTACCTCCAGGGGGCTTTGGAATCAGCCCCAGCATTTT. It is translated as CASTSRGLWNQPQHF.

The chain employs TRBV9 and TRBJ1-2; 8 bases match TRBD1. Germline V gene sequence: CDR1 SGDLS, CDR2 YYNGEE. V lost 0 bases and J lost 4; bases outside the gene matches: 5. The CDR3 is made up of 15 amino acids. The CDR3 spells CASSVAGQGGYGYTF. CDR3 coding DNA: TGTGCCAGCAGCGTAGCTGGACAGGGCGGCTATGGCTACACCTTC.

This clone is labeled medium-sized (0.01 to 0.1%). This chain connects TRBV7-9 to TRBJ1-3, with D unclear. Between the trimmed V and J ends, which lost 4 bases and 3 bases, there was a span of 16 bases. The CDR3 extends over 16 amino acids. Germline V gives CDR1 SEHNR, CDR2 FQNEAQ (reference sequence). CDR3 protein: CASSSMTGRNGNTIYF. In nucleotides, the CDR3 is TGTGCCAGCAGCTCGATGACCGGACGGAATGGAAACACCATATATTTT.

The gene calls are TRBV2 and TRBJ2-5, with 7 bases matching TRBD1. The CDR3 loop spans 14 amino acids. V dropped 6 bases and J dropped 5; count of bases not matched to a gene: 9. Per germline, CDR1 SNHLY and CDR2 FYNNEI. The CDR3 DNA reads as TGTGCCAGCAGCCCCGACAGGGAGTACGAGACCCAGTACTTC. The encoded protein is CASSPDREYETQYF.

This clone was seen just once. In the same sample, other DNA sequences code for this CDR3. The J gene is TRBJ2-7, the V gene TRBV6-1; D is unresolved. Germline V lookup: CDR1 MNHNS, CDR2 SASEGT. V dropped 3 bases and J dropped 3 bases, with 6 bases sitting between them. CDR3 length equals 12 residues. CDR3: CASSDFRYEQYF. CDR3 bases: TGTGCCAGCAGTGATTTCCGCTACGAGCAGTACTTC.

The chain combines TRBV6-5 with TRBJ2-7; 10 bases are shared with TRBD2. The CDR3 loop spans 14 amino acids. J lost 5 bases, V lost 6 bases, and 7 bases had no gene match. Germline CDR1 is MNHEY and CDR2 is SVGAGI. Written as DNA, the CDR3 is TGTGCCAGCAGATCCACTAGCGGGATAAACGAGCAGTACTTC. It codes for CASRSTSGINEQYF.

This chain uses TRBV30 with TRBJ2-7; TRBD2 matches 8 bases. In germline, CDR1 is GTSNPN, CDR2 SVGIG (reference sequence). Losses at the gene ends were 0 bases for V and 2 bases for J; bases not matched to a gene: 6. The length of the CDR3 is 15 residues. The CDR3 DNA is TGTGCCTGGAGTGTACGGGGGGGCCTTCCCTACGAGCAGTACTTC. Amino acid sequence: CAWSVRGGLPYEQYF.

The rearrangement joins TRBV5-1 to TRBJ2-7, with D perhaps matching TRBD1 (5 bases). V lost 0 bases to trimming and J lost 5 bases, with 12 bases between them. This CDR3 has 14 residues. Germline V lookup: CDR1 SGHRS, CDR2 YFSETQ. The CDR3 reads CASSLVPGPNEQYF. CDR3 DNA: TGCGCCAGCAGCTTGGTTCCAGGGCCCAACGAGCAGTACTTC.

This rearrangement joins TRBV19 to TRBJ1-1; no reliable D call. The CDR3 contains 13 residues. Germline V lookup: CDR1 LNHDA, CDR2 SQIVND (reference sequence). Trimming took off 3 bases at V and 0 bases at J, with 5 bases between the two ends. The CDR3 bases are TGTGCCAGTAGTATTAGTATGAACACTGAAGCTTTCTTT. Translating gives CASSISMNTEAFF.

This chain uses TRBV30 with TRBJ2-7, with D possibly being TRBD1 or TRBD2 (5 bases each). V was trimmed by 0 bases and J by 0 bases, leaving 15 bases between them. The germline V gene has CDR1 GTSNPN and CDR2 SVGIG (reference sequence). The CDR3 sequence is 16 residues long. CDR3 coding DNA: TGTGCCTGGAGTGTTCGCCCGGGACGGTACTCCTACGAGCAGTACTTC. Its protein product is CAWSVRPGRYSYEQYF. Full variable domain (outside the CDR3, taken from reference TRBV30 and TRBJ2-7): SQTIHQWPATLVQPVGSPLSLECTVEGTSNPNLYWYRQAAGRGLQLLFYSVGIGQISSEVPQNLSASRPQDRQFILSSKKLLLSDSGFYLCAWSVRPGRYSYEQYFGPGTRLTVT.

The chain carries TRBV5-6 and TRBJ2-1, with D perhaps TRBD1 or TRBD2 (5 bases each). Trimming left V 2 bases short and J 5 bases short, with 8 bases between. The CDR3 has 13 amino acids. Germline CDR1 is SGHDT and CDR2 is YYEEEE. The CDR3 protein is CASSFEGHNEQFF. DNA of the CDR3: TGTGCCAGCAGCTTTGAGGGGCACAATGAGCAGTTCTTC.

V gene TRBV6-4 combines with J gene TRBJ2-2, with a possible D match to TRBD2 (5 bases). Trimming took 5 bases from V and 5 from J, leaving 12 bases between them. The CDR3 consists of 14 residues. Per the germline V gene, CDR1 is MRHNA and CDR2 is SNTAGT. CDR3 sequence: CASSRSPGTGELFF. The CDR3 DNA follows: TGTGCCAGCAGTAGGTCTCCGGGGACCGGGGAGCTGTTTTTT.